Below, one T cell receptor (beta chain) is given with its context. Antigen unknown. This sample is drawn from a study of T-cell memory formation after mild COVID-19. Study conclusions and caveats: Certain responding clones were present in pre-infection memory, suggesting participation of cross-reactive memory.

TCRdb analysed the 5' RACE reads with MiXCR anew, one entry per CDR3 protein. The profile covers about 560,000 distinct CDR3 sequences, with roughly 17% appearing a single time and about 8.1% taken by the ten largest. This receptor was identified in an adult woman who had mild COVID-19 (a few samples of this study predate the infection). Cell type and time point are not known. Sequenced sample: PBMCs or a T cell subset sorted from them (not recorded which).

In nucleotides, the CDR3 is TGTGCCAGCAGCCCACCGGGACTAGCGGGTTTTAATGAGCAGTTCTTC. It translates to CASSPPGLAGFNEQFF. The chain has TRBV3-1 and TRBJ2-1; 12 positions agree with TRBD2. Germline trimming cut 4 bases from V and 7 bases from J; bases unmatched to any gene: 8. Germline V gene sequence: CDR1 LGHDT, CDR2 YNNKEL (reference sequence). This CDR3 has 16 residues.